Below, one T cell receptor (beta chain) is given with its context. This record comes from a study of blood T cell repertoires in COVID-19. On the study more broadly: Italy, Spain and the United States were the sources of the convalescent and acute COVID-19 samples.

Only in-frame clones appear in the TCRdb table, and some are missing; sequencing was by immunoSEQ multiplex PCR. The data show fewer than 150,000 clones, around 90% seen once. The CDR3 is made up of 12 amino acids. Deletions cut 3 bases from V and 5 bases from J, with 10 bases between. Germline V gene data show CDR1 as SQVTM and CDR2 as ANQGSEA. The sequencing sample was made of peripheral blood. This chain links TRBV29-1 with TRBJ1-1, with D perhaps TRBD1 (5 bases). The TCR was taken from a woman in her forties or fifties with acute or convalescent COVID-19. The CDR3 DNA follows: TGCAGCGTTGAGATGGGGGGAACTGAAGCTTTCTTT. It translates to CSVEMGGTEAFF.